Listed below are T cell receptor beta chains from one sample, sequenced in a study of blood T cell repertoires in COVID-19. The assay was immunoSEQ multiplex PCR, and TCRdb's table has in-frame clones only and misses some. The sample shows about 430,000 clones, roughly 88% of them seen only once. The material sequenced was PBMCs or T cells enriched from blood (not recorded which). Source of these receptors: a woman under 30 who had been exposed to COVID-19. The CDR3 runs from the conserved cysteine through the conserved F or W. The D gene is left open where the match is weak. The size of a clone is reported for some rows only, either as once, few or many, or as a class for expanded clones.

D: -
J: TRBJ2-1
V: TRBV4-2
size: -
CDR3: CASSPKISVISYNEQFF
DNA: TGTGCCAGCAGCCCAAAGATTAGCGTGATCTCCTACAATGAGCAGTTCTTC

D: TRBD1
J: TRBJ1-5
V: TRBV28
size: few
CDR3: CASRQGYSNQPQHF
DNA: TGTGCCAGTAGACAGGGGTATAGCAATCAGCCCCAGCATTTT

D: TRBD2
J: TRBJ2-5
V: TRBV5-5
size: -
CDR3: CASSSSGLAGWETQYF
DNA: TGTGCCAGCAGCTCCTCGGGACTAGCGGGTTGGGAGACCCAGTACTTC

D: TRBD1
J: TRBJ1-2
V: TRBV7-2
size: -
CDR3: CASSLEGQVTAGYTF
DNA: TGTGCCAGCAGCCTAGAAGGACAGGTCACGGCGGGCTACACCTTC

D: TRBD1
J: TRBJ2-5
V: TRBV5-4
size: -
CDR3: CASSPRDRVSETQYF
DNA: TGTGCCAGCAGCCCCCGGGACAGGGTCTCGGAGACCCAGTACTTC

D: -
J: TRBJ2-3
V: TRBV27
size: few
CDR3: CASSSGADTQYF
DNA: TGTGCCAGCAGTTCAGGGGCAGATACGCAGTATTTT

D: -
J: TRBJ2-3
V: TRBV2
size: -
CDR3: CASSLGTDTQYF
DNA: TGTGCCAGCAGTCTCGGGACAGATACGCAGTATTTT

D: TRBD2
J: TRBJ2-1
V: TRBV27
size: -
CDR3: CASSLTPSGSFYNEQFF
DNA: TGTGCCAGCAGTTTAACACCTAGCGGGAGTTTCTACAATGAGCAGTTCTTC

D: -
J: TRBJ2-7
V: TRBV27
size: -
CDR3: CASSLLRVIEQYF
DNA: TGTGCCAGCAGTTTATTACGGGTTATAGAGCAGTACTTC

D: TRBD1
J: TRBJ1-4
V: TRBV12-3/TRBV12-4
size: -
CDR3: CASKGQNNEKLFF
DNA: TGTGCCAGCAAGGGACAGAATAATGAAAAACTGTTTTTT

D: -
J: TRBJ2-5
V: TRBV25-1
size: -
CDR3: CASSQGTPKETQYF
DNA: TGTGCCAGCAGCCAGGGGACCCCAAAAGAGACCCAGTACTTC

D: -
J: TRBJ1-1
V: TRBV20-1
size: -
CDR3: CSLNTEAFF
DNA: TGCAGCCTCAACACTGAAGCTTTCTTT